Presented here are 12 T cell receptor beta chains from one specimen sequenced in a study of CD8 T cells in ankylosing spondylitis. TCRdb independently ran MiXCR on the 5' RACE reads; one entry per CDR3 protein. The sample carries about 340,000 distinct CDR3 sequences, under 15% recorded once. Sequencing was performed on blood, either unsorted or a sorted T cell fraction (not recorded which). These receptors came from a male donor with ankylosing spondylitis or in good health (not recorded which).

The gene calls are TRBV7-8 and TRBJ1-3; 11 nucleotides line up with TRBD1. J lost 3 bases, V lost 6 bases, and 7 bases had no gene match. The CDR3 has 16 residues. Germline V gene sequence: CDR1 SGHVS, CDR2 FQNEAQ. This CDR3 reads CASSLVGTGGGNTIYF. Here the CDR3 DNA reads TGTGCCAGCAGTCTCGTGGGGACAGGGGGTGGAAACACCATATATTTT.

V is TRBV5-1 and J is TRBJ2-6; TRBD1 or TRBD2 may be the D gene (5 bases each). The CDR3 runs to 16 residues. CDR1 and CDR2 (germline): SGHRS, YFSETQ. V shed 0 bases and J shed 0 bases, with 7 bases lying between them. Here the CDR3 DNA reads TGCGCCAGCAGCTTGGATGGGGGCTCTGGGGCCAACGTCCTGACTTTC. It encodes CASSLDGGSGANVLTF.

J is TRBJ1-1 and V is TRBV20-1, with D hard to call. The CDR3 is 15 residues long. From germline, CDR1 is DFQATT and CDR2 SNEGSKA (reference sequence). Trimming shortened V by 4 bases and J by 5 bases, and 20 bases separated the two germline ends. CDR3 region: CSANPADGGITEAFF. Written as DNA, the CDR3 is TGCAGTGCTAACCCTGCGGACGGTGGGATAACTGAAGCTTTCTTT.

This clonotype was recorded at least ten times. For the CDR3, the DNA is TGCAGCGTTGTAAGGAACAGTAGGGATGGCTACACCTTC. Translation: CSVVRNSRDGYTF. The chain recombines TRBV29-1 with TRBJ1-2; no firm D call. The CDR3 contains 13 residues. Trimming left V 4 bases short and J 6 bases short, with 15 bases between. From germline, CDR1 is SQVTM and CDR2 ANQGSEA. Looking up the rest from reference TRBV29-1 and TRBJ1-2 gives the full variable domain: SAVISQKPSRDICQRGTSLTIQCQVDSQVTMMFWYRQQPGQSLTLIATANQGSEATYESGFVIDKFPISRPNLTFSTLTVSNMSPEDSSIYLCSVVRNSRDGYTFGSGTRLTVV.

The chain carries TRBV7-2 and TRBJ1-1; a possible D gene is TRBD1 (5 bases). The V and J ends lost 8 bases and 6 bases respectively, with 13 bases between them. CDR3 size: 12 residues. The V gene's germline CDR1 is SGHTA and CDR2 FQGNSA. As DNA, the CDR3 is TGTGCCAGCTCCCGGGACGGGGCTGAAGCTTTCTTT. It translates to CASSRDGAEAFF.

This clonotype was detected a few times. The chain has TRBV10-3 and TRBJ1-1; D perhaps matches TRBD1 (5 bases). Germline V gene lookup returns CDR1 ENHRY and CDR2 SYGVKD. The CDR3 runs to 14 residues. The V and J ends lost 3 bases and 4 bases respectively, with 12 bases between them. The CDR3 DNA follows: TGTGCCATCAGTGATAGACAGTCGTCCACTGAAGCTTTCTTT. Protein: CAISDRQSSTEAFF.

The gene calls are TRBV2 and TRBJ2-5; D ambiguous. CDR1 SNHLY and CDR2 FYNNEI come from the germline V gene. The CDR3 is 13 residues long. V was pared by 7 bases and J by 5 bases, with 14 bases between. CDR3 in DNA: TGTGCCAGCATGAACCAGGATAGGGAGACCCAGTACTTC. Protein: CASMNQDRETQYF.

This sequence joins TRBV5-1 and TRBJ2-6, with TRBD2 identical over 10 bases. The V and J ends lost 9 bases and 0 bases, in that order; junction bases with no gene match: 12. Germline values: CDR1 SGHRS, CDR2 YFSETQ. The CDR3 sequence is 18 residues long. The CDR3 region is CANPEGTSAPSGANVLTF. The CDR3 DNA reads TGCGCCAACCCAGAAGGGACTAGCGCTCCCTCTGGGGCCAACGTCCTGACTTTC.

This clonotype was observed a few times. The chain couples TRBV15 to TRBJ1-1, with D possibly TRBD1 on 5 matching bases. This CDR3 spans 14 amino acids. Looked up from germline, CDR1 is LNHNV and CDR2 is YYDKDF (reference sequence). Trimming took off 0 bases at V and 2 bases at J, with 7 bases between the two ends. DNA for the CDR3: TGTGCCACCAGCAGAGATGGGACCAACACTGAAGCTTTCTTT. Protein product: CATSRDGTNTEAFF. Full variable domain (rest looked up from reference TRBV15 and TRBJ1-1): DAMVIQNPRYQVTQFGKPVTLSCSQTLNHNVMYWYQQKSSQAPKLLFHYYDKDFNNEADTPDNFQSRRPNTSFCFLDIRSPGLGDTAMYLCATSRDGTNTEAFFGQGTRLTVV.

This clonotype appeared a few times. This chain links TRBV3-1 with TRBJ2-2, with 7 bases identical to TRBD1. This CDR3 has 14 amino acids. Germline-derived CDR1 and CDR2 are LGHDT and YNNKEL (reference sequence). The junction had 2 bases not matched to a gene; V was cut back by 3 bases and J by 4 bases. CDR3 DNA sequence: TGTGCCAGCAGCCAGCAGGGGGTCACCGGGGAGCTGTTTTTT. It is translated as CASSQQGVTGELFF.

This clonotype was seen a few times. The chain has TRBV3-1 and TRBJ2-7; 10 bases map to TRBD2. Germline V gene data show CDR1 as LGHDT and CDR2 as YNNKEL (reference sequence). This CDR3 comprises 16 residues. V was pared by 2 bases and J by 4 bases, with 8 bases of the junction left unmatched. The CDR3 coding sequence is TGTGCCAGCAGCCAATTAGCTAGCGGGAGTTGGTACGAGCAGTACTTC. Translating gives CASSQLASGSWYEQYF.

This clonotype was observed a few times. In nucleotides, the CDR3 is TGTGCCAGCAGCTTAGTGGCTAGCGGAGAGACCCAGTACTTC. This gives the protein CASSLVASGETQYF. J is TRBJ2-5 and V is TRBV7-6; the match to TRBD2 covers 7 bases. Germline-derived CDR1 and CDR2 are SGHVS and FNYEAQ. V lost 1 base and J lost 4; bases outside the gene matches: 3. CDR3 size: 14 residues.